This TCR beta chain was profiled in a study of response to subunit inactivated influenza vaccine. This clonotype came up once. TCRdb ran MiXCR on the RT-PCR reads and lists one entry per CDR3 protein. There are some 540,000 distinct CDR3 sequences in the sample; roughly 23% occur only once, and 2.5% to 3% lies in the top ten. The same specimen was also included in a second study, on T cells expressing NK-cell markers. From that paper: TCR beta cDNA was made by 5'RACE template switching with UMIs. HCMV seropositivity marked most of the eight sequenced donors; one was seronegative.

This receptor was taken from a man between 50 and 59 years old who received an inactivated influenza vaccine. Sequenced here: CD4+ T cells sorted from PBMCs, sampled 11 to 12 days after vaccination.

CDR3 nucleotides: TGTGCCAGCAGCTTTCGGACAGGGGTACACGAGCAGTACTTC. Protein product: CASSFRTGVHEQYF. This chain joins TRBV7-2 and TRBJ2-7; TRBD1 matches at 9 bases. The V and J ends lost 3 bases and 5 bases, in that order; junction bases with no gene match: 5. This CDR3 is built from 14 residues. From germline, CDR1 is SGHTA and CDR2 FQGNSA.